This TCR beta chain was recovered during a study of cytomegalovirus exposure and HLA in healthy donors. Whole-study results and caveats: Among the CMV-associated chains, three were confirmed in vitro as specific for CMV antigens. Later analysis suggested links between common viral pathogens and several top significant clusters.

A few counts support this clone. Antigen unknown. V lost 0 bases and J 1 base, leaving 12 bases between the germline ends. This CDR3 has 16 amino acids. Germline loops: CDR1 LGHNA, CDR2 YNFKEQ. This PCR relied on a set of 60 Vbeta primers and 13 Jbeta primers. In the authors' workflow: Tens of millions of unique TCR beta chains, about 11 million of them shared, were counted by a later analysis. Data came from immunoSEQ multiplex PCR; TCRdb stores just in-frame clones and leaves some out. That table gives V, J and clone size, and the DNA gave D and trimming. Found here are 150,000 to 250,000 clones, almost 85% of them singletons; the top ten hold about 2.2%.

Sequencing used PBMCs. J is TRBJ1-2 and V is TRBV4-2; D unresolved. The receptor comes from a woman aged 50 to 60 in good health and CMV-seronegative. CDR3 residues: CASSQEGDGNNYGYTF. The CDR3 DNA reads as TGTGCCAGCAGCCAAGAGGGAGACGGGAATAACTATGGCTACACCTTC.